This T cell receptor beta chain was documented in a study of regulatory T cells in long-lasting Graves disease. Arm-PCR of CDR3 regions and iRepertoire HTBI primers were the basis on which TCR beta libraries were built. Original data processing: Throughout the samples, researchers identified 50 to 75 TRBV and some 14 TRBJ segments. Each CDR3 protein gets one entry after TCRdb re-called the multiplex PCR reads with MiXCR. The V and J calls reflect TCRdb's pipeline rather than the authors' work. The sample contains 420,000 or so distinct CDR3 sequences, roughly 15% of which appear only once. The germline CDR1 and CDR2 sequences are LGHDT and YNNKEL (reference sequence). V gave up 1 base and J gave up 4 bases, with 13 bases separating them. This CDR3 comprises 15 residues. This clonotype was recorded at least ten times. Documented time point: newly diagnosed GD, antithyroid drugs for less than 3 months. PBMCs were the source of the RNA used for TCR sequencing.

The same sample was also used in a study of T cells in Graves' hyperthyroidism and ophthalmopathy. That investigation notes: An absence of ophthalmopathy progression within 18 months meant stable Graves' hyperthyroidism.

The sample here was peripheral blood mononuclear cells (PBMCs), taken at new diagnosis, from a patient treated with antithyroid drugs. This sequence was found in a woman aged 18-29 years with Graves disease. The chain links TRBV3-1 to TRBJ2-5; TRBD2 is a possible D gene (5 bases). The DNA of the CDR3 is TGTGCCAGCAGCCAAGGGCGAGGGATTGGAGAGACCCAGTACTTC. Encoded protein: CASSQGRGIGETQYF.